Listed here are 7 T cell receptor beta chains from one sample, sequenced in a study of blood T cell repertoires in COVID-19. Using immunoSEQ multiplex PCR, the repertoire was profiled, and TCRdb retains in-frame clones only, with some absent. In the table there are about 350,000 clones, about 90% of which are singletons. The material sequenced was PBMCs or T cells enriched from blood (not recorded which). The source is a woman aged 25 to 39 who had recovered from COVID-19.

In its sample, this clone was seen once. The J gene is TRBJ1-6, the V gene TRBV27, with D tentatively TRBD1 (5 bases). Germline-derived CDR1 and CDR2 are MNHEY and SMNVEV (reference sequence). The CDR3 has 15 residues. The V end was cut by 7 bases, the J end by 3 bases, with 13 bases between. The CDR3 reads CASNSGGLYNSPLHF. In DNA, the CDR3 is TGTGCCAGCAACTCGGGGGGACTCTATAATTCACCCCTCCACTTT.

This chain uses TRBV19 with TRBJ2-7, with D perhaps matching TRBD1 (5 bases). The CDR3 loop spans 12 amino acids. Trimming shortened V by 10 bases and J by 12 bases, and 22 bases separated the two germline ends. Germline CDR1 LNHDA, CDR2 SQIVND (reference sequence). CDR3 residues: CATGQQVPPRYF. CDR3 sequence (DNA): TGTGCCACCGGCCAACAGGTTCCTCCTCGGTACTTC.

The chain carries TRBV7-8 and TRBJ1-1, with TRBD1 identical over 9 bases. The CDR3 totals 15 residues. Germline trimming cut 3 bases from V and 3 bases from J; bases unmatched to any gene: 5. Germline lookup yields CDR1 SGHVS and CDR2 FQNEAQ. This CDR3 reads CASSFRDRAYTEAFF. CDR3 DNA: TGTGCCAGCAGCTTCCGGGACAGGGCTTACACTGAAGCTTTCTTT.

Here the CDR3 DNA reads TGTGCCAGCAGCCCTTCGTTTAGCGGGGGGGCCCCAGATACGCAGTATTTT. Its protein product is CASSPSFSGGAPDTQYF. V gene TRBV11-3 combines with J gene TRBJ2-3; 11 nucleotides agree with TRBD2. Germline V gives CDR1 SGHNT, CDR2 YENEEA. J gave up 4 bases and V 5 bases, and 11 bases lay outside the gene matches. The CDR3 runs 17 residues.

This rearrangement joins TRBV10-3 to TRBJ1-4, with D possibly being TRBD1 (6 bases). Germline V lookup: CDR1 ENHRY, CDR2 SYGVKD. Between the trimmed V and J ends, which lost 3 bases and 6 bases, there was a span of 11 bases. There are 14 residues in the CDR3. The CDR3 sequence: CAISDPRTDEKLFF. CDR3 nucleotide sequence: TGTGCCATCAGTGACCCCAGGACAGATGAAAAACTGTTTTTT.

Concerning this clone itself: An end of the junction differs from the germline gene, which may be a read error. The chain uses TRBV7-7 and TRBJ2-2; perhaps TRBD2 as D (6 bases). Germline V gene sequence: CDR1 SSHAT, CDR2 FNYEAQ (reference sequence). The CDR3 contains 15 residues. The CDR3 loop is CASSLEAGAGGELFF. CDR3 DNA sequence: TGTGCTAGCAGCCTGGAAGCGGGCGCGGGCGGGGAGCTGTTTTTT.

DNA of the CDR3: TGTGCCACCAGCAGTGCAAAAAGGGGTAGGACAGATACGCAGTATTTT. Translated, it gives CATSSAKRGRTDTQYF. The chain joins TRBV15 to TRBJ2-3; TRBD1 is a possible D gene (5 bases). The CDR3 loop spans 16 amino acids. Germline V lookup: CDR1 LNHNV, CDR2 YYDKDF (reference sequence). Trimming removed 3 bases from V and 3 bases from J, with 16 bases in between.